A selection of T cell receptor beta chains follows, all from one sample in a study of blood T cell repertoires in COVID-19. TCRdb's table, derived via immunoSEQ multiplex PCR, lists solely in-frame clones and lacks some. The sample yields 200,000 or so clones, approximately 83% seen once. Sequencing was performed on peripheral blood. All receptors come from a human donor with active or convalescent COVID-19. The donor label of this sample is uncertain. The CDR3 runs from the conserved cysteine through the conserved F or W. The size entry is marked missing in some rows and otherwise reads once, few, many or a size class.

V gene	clone size	CDR3 protein
TRBV5-6	-	CASSYLQSGATYEQYF
TRBV2	few	CASSGTGRGAFF
TRBV3-1/TRBV3-2	-	CASSRDRVGQPQHF
TRBV18	-	CASLRQGSYNEQFF
TRBV14	-	CASSNSGGSYEQYF
TRBV7-3	-	CASSLTGGTGELFF
TRBV11-2	-	CASSPTWGLVNDEQFF
TRBV18	-	CASSPKSYEQYF
TRBV6-4	-	CASSLTGSTDTQYF
TRBV5-1	-	CASSLRTGASREQYF
TRBV27	-	CASSLVASGDYEQYF
TRBV4-2	-	CASSQYLGVDTQYF
TRBV28	-	CASSPGEYNEQFF
TRBV19	-	CASTQTSPHEQYF
TRBV4-3	-	CASSQDRLAGLTYEQYF
TRBV5-1	-	CASSSGTVKETQYF
TRBV2	-	CASSEIETGSSYNEQFF
TRBV30	-	CAWSVTGFPRNQPQHF
TRBV12-3/TRBV12-4	-	CASRGTYNEQFF
TRBV4-3	-	CASSGQGGYTEAFF